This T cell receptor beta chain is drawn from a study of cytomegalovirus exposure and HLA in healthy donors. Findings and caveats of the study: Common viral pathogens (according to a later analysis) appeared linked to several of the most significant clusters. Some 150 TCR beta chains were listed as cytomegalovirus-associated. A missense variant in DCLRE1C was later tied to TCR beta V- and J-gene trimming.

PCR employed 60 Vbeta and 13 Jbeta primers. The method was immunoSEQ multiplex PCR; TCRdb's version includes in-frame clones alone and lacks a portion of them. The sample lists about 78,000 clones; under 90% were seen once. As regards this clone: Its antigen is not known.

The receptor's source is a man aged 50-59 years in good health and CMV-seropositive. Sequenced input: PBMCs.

The CDR3 is CASSMAVSVGTPDTQYF. CDR3 bases: TGTGCCAGTAGTATGGCTGTTTCCGTTGGGACACCAGATACGCAGTATTTT. This sequence joins TRBV19 and TRBJ2-3; tentatively, D is TRBD1 (6 bases). Trimming shortened V by 3 bases and J by 4 bases, and 20 bases separated the two germline ends. This CDR3 is built from 17 residues. The germline V gene has CDR1 LNHDA and CDR2 SQIVND (reference sequence).